This passage covers 9 T cell receptor beta chains from one sample sequenced in a study of blood T cell repertoires in COVID-19. Clones were read by immunoSEQ multiplex PCR, and TCRdb kept only the in-frame ones, dropping some. The sample records approximately 210,000 clones, approximately 81% being singletons. Sequencing used PBMCs or T cells enriched from blood (not recorded which). These receptors were collected from a woman aged 45-60 years with acute COVID-19.

The chain joins TRBV12-2 to TRBJ2-3; TRBD2, the table's D call, lacks a check against the DNA. TRBV12-2 counts as a pseudogene. This CDR3 has 13 amino acids. CDR3 nucleotide sequence: TGTGCAAGTCGCTTAGTAAGCGCAGATACGCAGTATTTT. This sequence encodes CASRLVSADTQYF.

V and J are TRBV19 and TRBJ1-2; TRBD1 aligns across 10 bases. Germline V CDR1 and CDR2: LNHDA, SQIVND (reference sequence). The CDR3 spans 12 residues. The CDR3 here is CKPGQGFNGYTF. Written as DNA, the CDR3 is TGTAAACCGGGACAGGGGTTCAATGGCTACACCTTC.

The rearrangement links TRBV11-2 to TRBJ1-1; tentatively, D is TRBD1 (5 bases). The CDR3 length is 14 residues. Germline V gene sequence: CDR1 SGHAT, CDR2 FQNNGV. Between the trimmed V and J ends, which lost 3 bases and 0 bases, there was a span of 8 bases. As DNA, the CDR3 is TGTGCCAGCAGCTTGGGGGGGATGAACACTGAAGCTTTCTTT. It is translated as CASSLGGMNTEAFF.

The genes are TRBV7-6 and TRBJ2-2; maybe TRBD1 (6 bases). The CDR3 is 18 residues long. Germline loops: CDR1 SGHVS, CDR2 FNYEAQ. V dropped 5 bases and J dropped 0 bases, with 19 bases sitting between them. DNA of the CDR3: TGTGCCAGCAGCCCTTACCCTACAGGGTCCACGAACACCGGGGAGCTGTTTTTT. It codes for CASSPYPTGSTNTGELFF.

This chain links TRBV4-3 with TRBJ2-7; tentative D call: TRBD2 (7 bases). V lost 1 base, J lost 5 bases, and 21 bases lay in between. The CDR3 length is 17 residues. Germline CDR1 is LGHNA and CDR2 is YSLEER. CDR3 nucleotide sequence: TGCGCCAGCAGCCAAGGCCCTGCGGGGGCCTGGGGTGACGAGCAGTACTTC. It yields the protein CASSQGPAGAWGDEQYF.

This rearrangement joins TRBV12-3 or TRBV12-4 to TRBJ1-2; perhaps TRBD1 as D (5 bases). This CDR3 has 13 amino acids. Trimming took 2 bases from V and 4 from J, leaving 8 bases between them. The CDR3 loop reads CASSLQGIYGYTF. As DNA, the CDR3 is TGTGCCAGCAGTTTACAGGGTATCTATGGCTACACCTTC.

V is TRBV6-2 or TRBV6-3 and J is TRBJ2-7; TRBD1 agrees at 7 bases. This CDR3 spans 14 amino acids. The germline V gene encodes CDR1 MNHEY and CDR2 SVGEGT. Trimming removed 2 bases from V and 5 bases from J; junction bases left unmatched: 6. For the CDR3, the DNA is TGTGCCAGCAGTTACCCTCTGACAGGGAACGAGCAGTACTTC. This sequence encodes CASSYPLTGNEQYF.

This clone was detected many times. The rearrangement joins TRBV28 to TRBJ1-4; 7 bases are shared with TRBD1. There are 13 residues in the CDR3. J was trimmed by 6 bases and V by 8 bases; bases with no gene match: 6. Germline lookup yields CDR1 MDHEN and CDR2 SYDVKM. CDR3 sequence: CASSGTVHEKLFF. The CDR3 DNA reads TGTGCCAGCTCGGGGACAGTACATGAAAAACTGTTTTTT.

This sequence joins TRBV6-2 or TRBV6-3 and TRBJ1-5; TRBD1 matches 8 bases. CDR1 MNHEY and CDR2 SVGEGT come from the germline V gene. J was trimmed by 6 bases and V by 6 bases; bases with no gene match: 10. CDR3 length: 15 residues. The CDR3 loop is CASSRTGGAGQPQHF. The CDR3 DNA is TGTGCCAGCAGCCGAACAGGGGGAGCGGGTCAGCCCCAGCATTTT.